Included here is one T cell receptor (beta chain) sequence, with context. What antigen it recognizes has not been identified. Base qualities are missing; no much larger clone stands one base away. Library preparation employed the immunoSEQ multiplex PCR assay. A mixture of 60 forward primers for TCR Vbeta segments and 13 reverse primers for TCR Jbeta segments was used in the multiplex PCR. A multiplex PCR assay on genomic DNA amplified the CDR3 region of rearranged TCR beta genes. The amplified TCR beta libraries were sequenced on the Illumina HiSeq System as 87-base-pair reads. The published analysis was carried out like this. Across the 640 or so repertoires, a later analysis counted around 80 million unique TCR beta chains, some 11 million of which were shared by at least two donors. A nearest-neighbor algorithm error-corrected the raw reads and collapsed the reads into unique sequences, merging closely related sequences to remove PCR and sequencing errors. V, D and J gene segments were assigned by aligning CDR3 sequences to IMGT reference sequences. For a sequence to be retained, at least a six-nucleotide match to both a V gene segment and a J gene segment was required. Rearrangements were called productive when the CDR3 lacked stop codons and stayed in frame with V and J; all others were non-productive. CDR3 was defined according to IMGT convention as the region running from the second conserved V-encoded cysteine to the conserved J-encoded phenylalanine. The earlier analysis of some 600 of the donors excluded sequences that lacked an unambiguous match to a single V gene segment. In an earlier analysis of several hundred of the donors, a V segment was called functional when productive rearrangements were above 56.7%, and segregating when the standard deviation between donors exceeded 5%. To diagnose cytomegalovirus status from the catalog of TCR beta chain sequences, a statistical classification framework was built. A later analysis assigned V and J genes by comparing TCR nucleotide sequences with IMGT/GENE-DB human TR gene sequences. Using the TCRdist pipeline, a later analysis assigned CDR3 sequences along with most-parsimonious VDJ recombination scenarios. In a later analysis, each TCR beta chain was defined by its CDR3 amino acid sequence together with its V-gene family, and reads without a unique V-gene family were excluded. To address suspected cross-contamination and a sequencing artifact, a later analysis removed approximately 590 highly shared, low-generation-probability nucleotide sequences. A later analysis calculated a clonal expansion index for each public chain from normalized within-repertoire ranks of inferred template counts. A later analysis computed generation probabilities with a VDJ recombination model fitted to out-of-frame rearrangements, and checked the results against IGoR. In a later analysis, hypergeometric tests were used to score TCR-TCR, TCR-HLA and TCR-CMV co-occurrence, with a repertoire-size bias correction applied to TCR pairs. In a later analysis, false discovery rates were estimated by permuting HLA or CMV assignments 20 times. In a later analysis, co-occurring TCRs were grouped with DBSCAN, and TCRdist sequence similarity was added when clustering was performed within HLA-allele-positive subsets. Co-occurrence clustering excluded repertoires with fewer than 30,000 or more than 120,000 public chains, plus five with anomalous nucleotide sharing. TCRdb retrieved this table from immuneACCESS and kept in-frame rearrangements only. Not all clones are present; in checked studies, unresolved V genes account for under half, and no reason is known for the remainder. Clone size and V and J calls were adopted from that table, with D and trimming inferred from the DNA. This sample has approximately 120,000 clones in its table, and 74% of those were observed once. The ten top clones hold 3% to 5% of the sample.

The data originate from a study of cytomegalovirus exposure and HLA in healthy donors (dated by TCRdb to about 2017). A note on the overall study: According to an earlier analysis of 450 to 650 of the donors, 150 million to 200 million T cells yielded 117 million unique TCR beta sequences and approximately 300 Gb of sequence data. The number of donors typed differed by locus, with roughly 620-630 for A, B, C, DRB1 and DQB1, about 500 for DQA1, 606 for DPA1, and around 430 for DPB1. On average, around 200,000 unique TCR beta nucleotide sequences were sequenced per donor among some 420 genotyped donors of the cohort, with around 19% of those sequences being non-productive. Every discovery cohort repertoire had been produced on one sequencing platform. A later analysis re-analyzed previously published TCR beta repertoires from 666 donors and added high-resolution HLA genotyping to study TCR occurrence patterns. In the later analysis, no new phenotypic data were used to find candidate immune exposures; instead, reliance was placed on TCR beta sequences and their occurrence across donors. Donor age, sex, ethnicity and CMV serostatus were collected together with the repertoire data. The genetic ancestry cluster associated with self-reported Caucasian donors included 81% of the roughly 400 genotyped donors. Both class I and class II loci were covered by HLA typing, at four-digit resolution. The study profiled the T cell repertoires of 500 to 800 subjects by immunosequencing and related them to cytomegalovirus serostatus. High-throughput TCR immunosequencing, statistical association of individual TCRs with disease status, and machine learning were combined to predict cytomegalovirus infection status. Around 300 gigabases of sequencing data and some 85 million unique TCR sequences were included in an early release covering about 700 HLA-typed donors. The study aimed to test whether cataloging public T cell receptors could reveal signatures of past pathogen exposure. Along with the roughly 610-subject first cohort, a separate validation cohort of over a hundred different subjects was used. Because of strong linkage in the cohort, roughly five DR-DQ haplotypes were treated as single units for association and clustering. A later genetic analysis used genome-wide SNP genotypes for about three fifths of the 666 donors, treating that subset as a discovery cohort. To decide whether each TCR beta V gene segment behaved as functional or pseudogenic, an earlier analysis of several hundred of the donors relied on high-throughput TCR beta sequencing.

Study-level results and caveats: CMV serostatus was the only immune exposure information available for the cohort. A further reported finding was that TCR beta sequences accurately predicted the HLA-A and HLA-B alleles for most subjects in the first cohort. This cohort had only TCR beta chains sequenced, and the lack of alpha or paired-chain data limited which features could be detected. In a later analysis, some 17,000 TCR beta sequences were associated with specific HLA alleles at a false discovery rate of 0.05. In a later analysis, TCR association rates were found to vary across HLA loci, with the most associated TCRs seen for DRB1 alleles and the fewest for HLA-C alleles. Across donors, most TCR sequences were observed very rarely, whereas some public TCRs were present in many individuals. In a later genetic analysis, fewer N-insertions in productive TCRs were reported among donors in an Asian-associated ancestry cluster than the roughly 700-donor mean. In an earlier analysis of more than 450 of the donors, most TCR beta V segments were observed in productive rearrangements about 90% or about 30% of the time, broadly matching IMGT annotations. An association between a missense DCLRE1C variant and V-gene and J-gene trimming of TCR beta chains was found in a later genetic analysis and replicated in an independent cohort. Around 16 rarely observed V segments, including chromosome 9 orphons, were excluded from the earlier analysis of several hundred of the donors because counts were too low. In a later analysis, most CMV-associated TCR beta chains were found to appear HLA-restricted, with HLA associations seemingly driven largely by CMV exposure. The authors suggested that the approach could potentially be generalized to other disease states and immunological phenotypes. A later analysis reported that several top co-occurrence clusters appeared linked to parvovirus B19, influenza, CMV and Epstein-Barr virus. In a later analysis, HLA-associated TCR beta chains showed more clonal expansion and lower generation probabilities than non-associated chains that were equally common. The study gave a list of some 150 TCR beta chains associated with cytomegalovirus. Because the 87-base-pair reads could not distinguish some IMGT-functional V segments, including TRBV6-2 and TRBV6-3, those segments were excluded. Because HLA typing was missing for some donors at each locus, association tests included only the typed subset. Sequencing depth was assumed to be roughly uniform across donors in the presence/absence analyses, though that assumption may not hold. The classifier was reported to diagnose cytomegalovirus status with high specificity and sensitivity in both the original cohort and the validation cohort. Correlated functional status among segregating V segments might reflect linkage disequilibrium, but an unknown experimental factor could not be ruled out. The sequencing pipeline was judged likely to have produced a cluster of highly shared sequence variants as a technical artifact. Strong co-occurrence of HLA alleles, especially DR and DQ, made assigning TCR associations to individual alleles difficult. In vitro tests confirmed that a few of the cytomegalovirus-associated TCR beta chains recognize cytomegalovirus antigens.

The cohort comprised some 700 healthy bone marrow donors. At the time of sampling, every cohort member was nominally healthy, though immune exposures that went unrecorded were likely present. The donor tested CMV seropositive and was one of the 289 seropositive cohort members. A peripheral blood sample was provided by each donor, and peripheral blood mononuclear cells were used for TCR beta sequencing. Genomic DNA extraction from the blood cell samples was performed with the Qiagen DNeasy Blood Extraction Kit. Its CDR3 holds 13 amino acids, cysteine through phenylalanine. Of all the DNA, just the CDR3 is kept, 39 bases in frame from base 1. Clipping removes 7 bases from V and 4 bases from J, with 4 as the unmatched junction base count. CDR1 and CDR2 were assigned from the germline V gene as MNHEY and SVGAGI.

The specimen was PBMCs. The clonotype comes from a man aged 35 to 55 in good health and CMV-seropositive. The chain employs TRBV6-5 and TRBJ2-1; the central 7 bases match TRBD1. The CDR3 reads CASTVGQYNEQFF. The DNA is TGTGCCAGCACCGTGGGACAGTACAATGAGCAGTTCTTC.